This T cell receptor beta chain was recorded in a study of blood T cells in healthy people across ages. Overall study context: The template switching approach captured approximately one barcoded beta molecule for every two T cells.

Study findings and constraints: Strongly correlated with naive T cell percentage was TCR beta diversity. Naive CD4+ cell counts and diversity both ran higher in long-lived than in aged donors.

The length of the CDR3 is 15 residues. V was trimmed by 2 bases and J by 2 bases, leaving 12 bases between them. Germline CDR1 SGHTA, CDR2 FQGNSA. The authors ran a second PCR of roughly 6 to 12 cycles using a sample-barcoded 5' primer and a J-beta primer mix. Each CDR3 protein is one row after TCRdb ran MiXCR on the 5' RACE reads. This table has 790,000 or so distinct CDR3 sequences, approximately 53% appearing once. Concerning this clonotype: The target antigen is unknown.

Isolated per sample were at least 6 million PBMCs. This receptor was obtained from a man in his forties in good health. Material: blood. The chain combines TRBV7-2 with TRBJ1-1, with D unclear. CDR3 DNA: TGTGCCAGCAGCTTACATTTGGCAGATAACACTGAAGCTTTCTTT. Translating it yields CASSLHLADNTEAFF.